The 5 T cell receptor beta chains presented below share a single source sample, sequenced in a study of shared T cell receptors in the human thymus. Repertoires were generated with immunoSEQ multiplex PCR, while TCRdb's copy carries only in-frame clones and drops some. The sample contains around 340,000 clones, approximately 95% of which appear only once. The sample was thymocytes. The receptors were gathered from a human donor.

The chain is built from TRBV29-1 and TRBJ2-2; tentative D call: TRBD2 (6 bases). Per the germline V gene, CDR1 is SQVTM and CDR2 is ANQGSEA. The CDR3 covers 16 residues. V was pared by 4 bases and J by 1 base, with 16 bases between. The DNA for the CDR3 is TGCAGCGTTGTGTCTCGCGGGGCCCTGAACACCGGGGAGCTGTTTTTT. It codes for CSVVSRGALNTGELFF.

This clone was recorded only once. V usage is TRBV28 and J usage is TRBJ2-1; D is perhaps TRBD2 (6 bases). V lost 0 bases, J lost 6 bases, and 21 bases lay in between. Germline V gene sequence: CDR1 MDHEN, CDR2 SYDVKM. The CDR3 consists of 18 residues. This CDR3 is CASSLCGFREANRNEQFF. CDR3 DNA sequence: TGTGCCAGCAGTTTATGCGGATTCAGGGAGGCAAATCGCAATGAGCAGTTCTTC.

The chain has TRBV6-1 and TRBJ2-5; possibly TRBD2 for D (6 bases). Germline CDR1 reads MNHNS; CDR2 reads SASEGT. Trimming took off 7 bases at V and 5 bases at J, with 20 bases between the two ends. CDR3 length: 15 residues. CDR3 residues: CASKSSGLPQETQYF. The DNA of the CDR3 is TGTGCCAGCAAGTCATCGGGACTCCCACAGGAGACCCAGTACTTC.

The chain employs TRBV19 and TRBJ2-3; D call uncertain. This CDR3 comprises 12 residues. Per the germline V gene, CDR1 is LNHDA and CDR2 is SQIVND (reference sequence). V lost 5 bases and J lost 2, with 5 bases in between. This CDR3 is CASSLVTDTQYF. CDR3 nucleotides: TGTGCCAGTAGTTTGGTCACAGATACGCAGTATTTT.

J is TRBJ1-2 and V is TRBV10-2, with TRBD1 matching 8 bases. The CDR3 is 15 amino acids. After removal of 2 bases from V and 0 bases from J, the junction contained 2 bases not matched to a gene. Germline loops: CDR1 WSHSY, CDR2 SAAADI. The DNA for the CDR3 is TGCGCCAGCAGTGAGGACAGGGGAGCTAACTATGGCTACACCTTC. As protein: CASSEDRGANYGYTF.